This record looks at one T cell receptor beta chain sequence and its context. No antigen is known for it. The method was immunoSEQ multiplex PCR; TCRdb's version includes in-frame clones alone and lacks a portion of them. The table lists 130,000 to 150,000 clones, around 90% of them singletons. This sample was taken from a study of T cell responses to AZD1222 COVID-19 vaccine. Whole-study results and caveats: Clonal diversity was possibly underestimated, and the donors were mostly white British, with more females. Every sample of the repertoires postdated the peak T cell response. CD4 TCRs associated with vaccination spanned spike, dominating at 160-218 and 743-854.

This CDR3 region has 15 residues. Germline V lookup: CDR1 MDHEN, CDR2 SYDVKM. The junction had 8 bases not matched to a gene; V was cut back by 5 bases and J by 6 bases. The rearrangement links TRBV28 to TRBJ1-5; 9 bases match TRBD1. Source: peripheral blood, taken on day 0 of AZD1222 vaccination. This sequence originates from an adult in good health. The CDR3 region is CASSPGTGWGQPQHF. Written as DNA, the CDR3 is TGTGCCAGCAGTCCAGGGACAGGGTGGGGTCAGCCCCAGCATTTT.